The entry below gives a single T cell receptor beta chain sequence along with its context. Its antigen is unknown. Libraries were prepared by immunoSEQ multiplex PCR; TCRdb keeps only in-frame clonotypes and omits some of them. The repertoire includes about 170,000 clones, more than 80% of them detected once, and 3.5% to 5.5% sits in the top ten. The ends were cut back, 2 bases at V and 13 bases at J, with 20 bases in the middle. The CDR3 has 14 amino acids. Germline CDR1 and CDR2: MDHEN and SYDVKM. The entry originates in a study of T cell responses to AZD1222 COVID-19 vaccine. Study conclusions and caveats: Per reports, nearly half of all spike-specific TCRs target regions that are unmutated in variants. Researchers took repertoire samples only after the peak T cell response had come. Seropositive status at baseline applied to only 6 or 7 AZD1222 recipients. CD4 TCRs associated with vaccination spanned spike, dominating at 160-218 and 743-854.

The chain links TRBV28 to TRBJ2-5; maybe TRBD1 (6 bases). This material consisted of peripheral blood, taken 28 days after the second dose of the MenACWY control vaccine. This clonotype was obtained from an adult who received the MenACWY meningococcal vaccine as a control. The CDR3 DNA follows: TGTGCCAGCAGTTTACGGGCCCCACAGGGTAAAGGGTACTTC. It translates to CASSLRAPQGKGYF. Based on the CDR3 plus reference TRBV28 and TRBJ2-5, the full variable domain is DVKVTQSSRYLVKRTGEKVFLECVQDMDHENMFWYRQDPGLGLRLIYFSYDVKMKEKGDIPEGYSVSREKKERFSLILESASTNQTSMYLCASSLRAPQGKGYFGPGTRLLVL.